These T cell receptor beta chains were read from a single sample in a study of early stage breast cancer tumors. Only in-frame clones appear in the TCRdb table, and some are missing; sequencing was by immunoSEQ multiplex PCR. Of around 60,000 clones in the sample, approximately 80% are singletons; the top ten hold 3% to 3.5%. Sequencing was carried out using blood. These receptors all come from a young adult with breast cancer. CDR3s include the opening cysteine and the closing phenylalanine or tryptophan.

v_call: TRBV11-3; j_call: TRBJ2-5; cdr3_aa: CASSRGGQAGETQYF
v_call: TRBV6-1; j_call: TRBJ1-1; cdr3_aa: CASSEASVIDVAFF
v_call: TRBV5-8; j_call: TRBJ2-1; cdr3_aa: CASSSSGRAIDEQFF
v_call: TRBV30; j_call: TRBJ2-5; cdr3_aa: CAWSTGRQETQYF
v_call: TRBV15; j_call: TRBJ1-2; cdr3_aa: CATSKGGDGYGYTF
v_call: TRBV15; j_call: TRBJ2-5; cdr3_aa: CATTAGTGETQYF
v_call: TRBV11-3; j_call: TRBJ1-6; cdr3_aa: CASSLVNSSPLHF
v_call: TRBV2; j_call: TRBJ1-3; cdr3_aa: CASSGQGRNTIYF
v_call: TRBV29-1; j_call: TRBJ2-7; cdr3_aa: CSDPAPGESFHEQYF
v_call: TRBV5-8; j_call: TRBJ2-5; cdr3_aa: CATAGPEGVQETQYF
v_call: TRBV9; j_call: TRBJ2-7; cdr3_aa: CASSERAIVGIDFYEQYF
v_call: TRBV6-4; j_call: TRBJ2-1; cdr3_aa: CASSDSDGSGQQFF
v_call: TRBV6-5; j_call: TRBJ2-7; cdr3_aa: CASSEPRFYEQYF
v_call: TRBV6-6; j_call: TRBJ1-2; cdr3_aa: CASQTGDGYTF
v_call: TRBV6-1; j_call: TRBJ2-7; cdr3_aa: CTSGRALVDEQYF
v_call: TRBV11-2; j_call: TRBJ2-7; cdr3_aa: CASSEGLLYEQYF
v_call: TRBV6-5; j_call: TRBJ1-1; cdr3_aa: CASSYGTNTEAFF
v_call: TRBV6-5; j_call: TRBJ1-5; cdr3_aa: CASSPAGPTFQPQHF
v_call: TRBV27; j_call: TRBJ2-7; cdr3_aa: CASSLRQGGNEQYF
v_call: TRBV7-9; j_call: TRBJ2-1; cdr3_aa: CASSPSGPYNEQFF
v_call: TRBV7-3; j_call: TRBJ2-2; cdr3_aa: CASSRQGNTGELFF
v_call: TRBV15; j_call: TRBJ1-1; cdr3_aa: CATSTGRGTEAFF
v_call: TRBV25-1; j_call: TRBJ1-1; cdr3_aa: CASSARGGWTEAFF
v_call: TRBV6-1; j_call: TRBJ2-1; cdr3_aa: CASSEPSGNDEQFF
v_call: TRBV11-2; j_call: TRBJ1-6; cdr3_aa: CASSSDSPLHF
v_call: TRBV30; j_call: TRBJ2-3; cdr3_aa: CAGGGSGRATQYF
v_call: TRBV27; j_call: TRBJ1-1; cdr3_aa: CASTSGQVNTEAFF
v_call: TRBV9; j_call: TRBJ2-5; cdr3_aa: CASTRDGTNQETQYF
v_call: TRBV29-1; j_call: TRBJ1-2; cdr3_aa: CSVAGTGYGYTF
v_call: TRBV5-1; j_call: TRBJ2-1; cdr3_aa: CASSPLAGVYNNEQFF
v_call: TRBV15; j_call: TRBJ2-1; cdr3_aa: CATSRDEGSSGFSYNEQFF
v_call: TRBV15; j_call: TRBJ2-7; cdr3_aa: CATRAVSGPSYEQYF